Below, 24 T cell receptor beta chains from the same sample are listed, as sequenced in a study of cytomegalovirus exposure and HLA in healthy donors. Only in-frame clones appear in the TCRdb table, and some are missing; sequencing was by immunoSEQ multiplex PCR. Found here are around 300,000 clones, 87% of them singletons; the top ten hold roughly 1.1%. Sequenced material: PBMCs. These receptors all stem from a woman in her thirties in good health and CMV-seropositive.

The gene calls are TRBV12-5 and TRBJ2-2, with D possibly TRBD1 on 5 matching bases. V was trimmed by 0 bases and J by 2 bases, leaving 10 bases between them. CDR3 size: 16 residues. CDR1 LGHNT and CDR2 FRNRAP come from the germline V gene. For the CDR3, the DNA is TGTGCTAGTGGTTTGGTACTCGACAGAAACACCGGGGAGCTGTTTTTT. Amino acid sequence: CASGLVLDRNTGELFF.

This clone was counted only a few times. V usage is TRBV2 and J usage is TRBJ2-7; D may be TRBD1 (6 bases). Trimming left V 10 bases short and J 4 bases short, with 14 bases between. Germline V CDR1 and CDR2: SNHLY, FYNNEI. CDR3 size: 12 residues. CDR3 sequence reads: CATAEGGYEQYF. In DNA, the CDR3 is TGTGCCACCGCGGAAGGGGGATACGAGCAGTACTTC.

Concerning this clone: Within the sample, other DNA sequences also encode this same CDR3. The chain carries TRBV11-2 and TRBJ2-3; D might be TRBD1 (5 bases). Germline CDR1 and CDR2: SGHAT and FQNNGV. V was clipped by 3 bases and J by 0 bases, with 7 bases between them. The CDR3 is 14 amino acids. CDR3 DNA: TGTGCCAGCAGCTTCAGGGCGAGCACAGATACGCAGTATTTT. Its protein product is CASSFRASTDTQYF.

The chain is built from TRBV7-8 and TRBJ1-1; no clear D. The CDR3 length is 13 residues. V was cut by 2 bases and J by 4 bases, with 8 bases left in between. Germline lookup yields CDR1 SGHVS and CDR2 FQNEAQ. The CDR3 region is CASSLIVGTEAFF. The CDR3 nucleotides are TGTGCCAGCAGCTTAATTGTAGGCACTGAAGCTTTCTTT.

The chain recombines TRBV11-2 with TRBJ2-2, with TRBD2 matching over 8 bases. V lost 2 bases, J lost 7 bases, and 9 bases stayed unmatched. The length of the CDR3 is 16 residues. CDR1 is SGHAT, CDR2 FQNNGV, per germline. The CDR3 sequence: CASSLSRGGTLGELFF. CDR3 DNA: TGTGCCAGCAGCTTATCCCGCGGGGGGACCCTCGGGGAGCTGTTTTTT.

This chain links TRBV27 with TRBJ2-2, with 7 bases fitting TRBD1. Germline CDR1 reads MNHEY; CDR2 reads SMNVEV (reference sequence). With V trimmed by 5 bases and J by 0 bases, 6 bases remained unmatched. The CDR3 totals 16 residues. CDR3 bases: TGTGCCAGCAGTAGCTACAGGGGCGCGAACACCGGGGAGCTGTTTTTT. The encoded protein is CASSSYRGANTGELFF.

This sequence joins TRBV7-6 and TRBJ2-5, with D uncertain. The V gene lost 5 bases and the J gene lost 7 bases, with 8 bases spanning the gap. This CDR3 region has 11 residues. Germline CDR1 is SGHVS and CDR2 is FNYEAQ. The CDR3 DNA follows: TGTGCCAGCAGCCCCGAGGTGACCCAGTACTTC. Encoded protein: CASSPEVTQYF.

This clone was seen just once. This chain joins TRBV6-6 and TRBJ2-5; perhaps D is TRBD1 or TRBD2 (5 bases each). The CDR3 totals 12 residues. The germline V gene encodes CDR1 MNHNY and CDR2 SVGAGI (reference sequence). Trimming stripped 2 bases from V and 4 bases from J, with 5 bases between. In DNA, the CDR3 is TGTGCCAGCAGTTACGGGGGAGAGACCCAGTACTTC. This codes for CASSYGGETQYF.

V usage is TRBV10-3 and J usage is TRBJ1-2; perhaps TRBD1 as D (5 bases). CDR1 is ENHRY and CDR2 is SYGVKD in the germline V gene. Trimming took 11 bases from V and 4 from J, leaving 11 bases between them. The CDR3 has 11 amino acids. The CDR3 is CAVGGSYGYTF. For the CDR3, the DNA is TGTGCCGTCGGGGGGAGCTATGGCTACACCTTC.

The chain links TRBV11-2 to TRBJ2-7; the match to TRBD2 covers 10 bases. The CDR3 has 17 residues. Germline V gene sequence: CDR1 SGHAT, CDR2 FQNNGV. V shed 1 base and J 2 bases; nucleotides not matched to a gene: 8. As DNA, the CDR3 is TGTGCCAGCAGCTTAGTCCGTAGCGGGAGGCGGACCTACGAGCAGTACTTC. Its protein is CASSLVRSGRRTYEQYF.

The chain carries TRBV5-1 and TRBJ2-3; D may correspond to TRBD1 or TRBD2 (5 bases each). Per the germline V gene, CDR1 is SGHRS and CDR2 is YFSETQ. This CDR3 spans 15 amino acids. V was shortened by 0 bases and J by 1 base, with 9 bases between the two germline ends. DNA of the CDR3: TGCGCCAGCAGCTTGGGGGGGTTAGGCACAGATACGCAGTATTTT. It is translated as CASSLGGLGTDTQYF.

The chain joins TRBV19 to TRBJ1-5, with a weak D call TRBD1 (5 bases). Germline values: CDR1 LNHDA, CDR2 SQIVND (reference sequence). CDR3 length: 15 residues. With 3 bases removed from V and 1 base from J, the gap between germline ends came to 10 bases. CDR3 DNA: TGTGCCAGTAGTATGGTGGCAGGGAGCAATCAGCCCCAGCATTTT. It is translated as CASSMVAGSNQPQHF.

The count of this clone is one. This sequence joins TRBV5-6 and TRBJ2-1, with 10 bases lining up with TRBD2. Trimming cost V 0 bases and J 3 bases; bases outside gene matches: 3. This CDR3 comprises 16 residues. The germline CDR1 and CDR2 sequences are SGHDT and YYEEEE. The CDR3 region has the DNA TGTGCCAGCAGCTTGGGTCTAGCGGGGGACTACAATGAGCAGTTCTTC. Residues: CASSLGLAGDYNEQFF.

V is TRBV30 and J is TRBJ2-5, with no clear D. The CDR3 extends over 14 amino acids. Deletions cut 0 bases from V and 5 bases from J, with 13 bases between. The germline V gene encodes CDR1 GTSNPN and CDR2 SVGIG (reference sequence). The DNA of the CDR3 is TGTGCCTGGAGTGTAGTCGTCCTACATGAGACCCAGTACTTC. Its protein product is CAWSVVVLHETQYF.

CDR3 sequence: CASSLGTLGQLGSGYTF. Written as DNA, the CDR3 is TGCGCCAGCAGCTTAGGGACGCTGGGACAGCTCGGGTCAGGCTACACCTTC. V is TRBV5-1 and J is TRBJ1-2, with TRBD1 matching 7 bases. CDR3 length equals 17 residues. Germline V gives CDR1 SGHRS, CDR2 YFSETQ. J was trimmed by 8 bases and V by 2 bases; bases with no gene match: 18.

The rearrangement links TRBV13 to TRBJ2-1, with 7 bases aligning to TRBD1. This CDR3 has 16 residues. Losses at the gene ends were 3 bases for V and 0 bases for J; bases not matched to a gene: 5. Germline V gene data show CDR1 as PRHDT and CDR2 as FYEKMQ (reference sequence). CDR3 in DNA: TGTGCCAGCAGCTTGATGACAGGGAGCTCCTACAATGAGCAGTTCTTC. Amino acids: CASSLMTGSSYNEQFF.

The chain uses TRBV11-2 and TRBJ2-3, with 9 nucleotides matching TRBD2. V lost 4 bases and J lost 5; bases outside the gene matches: 7. In germline, CDR1 is SGHAT, CDR2 FQNNGV. The CDR3 extends over 15 amino acids. CDR3 amino acids: CASSSGTSLKDTQYF. CDR3 nucleotide sequence: TGTGCCAGCAGCTCCGGGACTAGCCTTAAAGATACGCAGTATTTT.

The V call is TRBV28, the J call TRBJ2-7; D is unresolved. CDR3 length: 16 amino acids. Trimming took off 7 bases at V and 0 bases at J, with 19 bases between the two ends. CDR1 and CDR2 (germline): MDHEN, SYDVKM. This CDR3 is CASNGPRGVDSYEQYF. CDR3 sequence (DNA): TGTGCCAGCAACGGCCCCAGAGGAGTAGACTCCTACGAGCAGTACTTC.

The chain carries TRBV6-5 and TRBJ2-2, with TRBD2 identical over 10 bases. The V and J ends lost 1 base and 4 bases, in that order; junction bases with no gene match: 3. The CDR3 has 16 residues. CDR1 and CDR2 from the germline V gene are MNHEY and SVGAGI. The CDR3 region is CASSYFASGSTGELFF. CDR3 bases: TGTGCCAGCAGTTACTTTGCTAGCGGGAGCACCGGGGAGCTGTTTTTT.

V usage is TRBV6-5 and J usage is TRBJ1-1; D is possibly TRBD1 (6 bases). The V end was cut by 8 bases, the J end by 5 bases, with 18 bases between. The CDR3 is 14 residues long. Germline values: CDR1 MNHEY, CDR2 SVGAGI. The CDR3 region has the DNA TGTGCCAGCTCCGGGCGGACCCAGGGGACTGAAGCTTTCTTT. This encodes CASSGRTQGTEAFF.

As regards this clone: The same CDR3 also results from other DNA sequences found in this sample. V and J are TRBV7-3 and TRBJ1-1, with a possible D match to TRBD1 (5 bases). The CDR3 is 13 residues long. Trimming removed 2 bases from V and 4 bases from J, with 8 bases in between. Germline loops: CDR1 SGHTA, CDR2 FQGTGA. The CDR3 is CASSLGGSTEAFF. The CDR3 DNA is TGTGCCAGCAGCTTAGGGGGATCCACTGAAGCTTTCTTT.

This clone was observed a handful of times. This chain uses TRBV10-3 with TRBJ2-5; 7 bases map to TRBD2. Germline CDR1 ENHRY, CDR2 SYGVKD. The CDR3 totals 14 residues. Trimming removed 6 bases from V and 4 bases from J; junction bases left unmatched: 8. The CDR3 coding sequence is TGTGCCATCAGCTCCGGACTAGTTGCAGAGACCCAGTACTTC. Its translation: CAISSGLVAETQYF.

The chain couples TRBV19 to TRBJ2-5, with 10 bases identical to TRBD2. Germline CDR1 is LNHDA and CDR2 is SQIVND (reference sequence). This CDR3 region has 14 residues. V shed 1 base, J shed 6 bases, and the junction held 2 bases outside the gene matches. The CDR3 region has the DNA TGTGCCAGTAGTATAGGGACTAGCGGAAAGACCCAGTACTTC. Translation gives CASSIGTSGKTQYF.

This clone was recorded once. CDR3 residues: CASRSTGNVREAFF. The CDR3 bases are TGTGCCAGCAGGTCCACAGGTAATGTTAGAGAAGCTTTCTTT. The gene calls are TRBV6-5 and TRBJ1-1; D is perhaps TRBD1 (5 bases). The CDR3 spans 14 residues. CDR1 is MNHEY, CDR2 SVGAGI, per germline. V lost 6 bases, J lost 8 bases, and 19 bases lay in between.